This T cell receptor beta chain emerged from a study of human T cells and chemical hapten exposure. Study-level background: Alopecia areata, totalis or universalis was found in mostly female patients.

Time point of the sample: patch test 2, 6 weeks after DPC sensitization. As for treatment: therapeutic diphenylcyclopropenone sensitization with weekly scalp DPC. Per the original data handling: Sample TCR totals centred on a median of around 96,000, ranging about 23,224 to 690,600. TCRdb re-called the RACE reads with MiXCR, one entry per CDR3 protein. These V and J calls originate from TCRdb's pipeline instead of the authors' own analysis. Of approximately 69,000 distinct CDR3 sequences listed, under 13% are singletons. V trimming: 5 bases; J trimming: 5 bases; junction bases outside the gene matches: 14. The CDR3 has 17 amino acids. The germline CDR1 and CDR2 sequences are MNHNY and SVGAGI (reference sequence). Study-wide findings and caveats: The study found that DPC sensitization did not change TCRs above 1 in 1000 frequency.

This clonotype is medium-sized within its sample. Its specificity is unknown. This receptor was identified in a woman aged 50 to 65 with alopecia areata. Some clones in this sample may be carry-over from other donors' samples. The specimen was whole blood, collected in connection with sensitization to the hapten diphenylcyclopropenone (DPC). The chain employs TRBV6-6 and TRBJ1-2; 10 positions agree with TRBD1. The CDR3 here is CASSPPGTGEGVYGYTF. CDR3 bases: TGTGCCAGCAGTCCGCCGGGGACAGGGGAAGGAGTGTATGGCTACACCTTC.